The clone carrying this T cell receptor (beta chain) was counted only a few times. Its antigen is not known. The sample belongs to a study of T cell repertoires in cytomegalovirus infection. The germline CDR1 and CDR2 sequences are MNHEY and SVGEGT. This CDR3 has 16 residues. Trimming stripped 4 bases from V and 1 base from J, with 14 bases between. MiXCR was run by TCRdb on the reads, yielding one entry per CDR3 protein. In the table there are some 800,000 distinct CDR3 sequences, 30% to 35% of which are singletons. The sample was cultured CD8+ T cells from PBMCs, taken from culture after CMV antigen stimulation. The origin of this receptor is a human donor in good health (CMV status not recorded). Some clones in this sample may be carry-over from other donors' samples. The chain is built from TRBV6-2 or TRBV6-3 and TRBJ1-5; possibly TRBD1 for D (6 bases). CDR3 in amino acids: CASSSLGAWSNQPQHF. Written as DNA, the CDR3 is TGTGCCAGCAGTTCGCTGGGGGCATGGAGCAATCAGCCCCAGCATTTT.